The 8 T cell receptor beta chains in this list originate from one sample, sequenced in a study of blood T cell repertoires in COVID-19. Clones were read by immunoSEQ multiplex PCR, and TCRdb kept only the in-frame ones, dropping some. The sample carries roughly 100,000 clones, more than 75% recorded once. Material: peripheral blood. The receptor set was obtained from a man in his forties or fifties with active or convalescent COVID-19.

CDR3 in DNA: TGTGCCAGCAGTGAATGGGCAGACCAAGAGACCCAGTACTTC. It translates to CASSEWADQETQYF. The J gene is TRBJ2-5, the V gene TRBV2; no reliable D call. Trimming took off 2 bases at V and 0 bases at J, with 7 bases between the two ends. This CDR3 spans 14 amino acids. CDR1 SNHLY and CDR2 FYNNEI come from the germline V gene. The complete variable domain, with remaining parts taken from reference TRBV2 and TRBJ2-5, reads EPEVTQTPSHQVTQMGQEVILRCVPISNHLYFYWYRQILGQKVEFLVSFYNNEISEKSEIFDDQFSVERPDGSNFTLKIRSTKLEDSAMYFCASSEWADQETQYFGPGTRLLVL.

This chain uses TRBV7-2 with TRBJ1-3; a possible D gene is TRBD1 (5 bases). In germline, CDR1 is SGHTA, CDR2 FQGNSA. The CDR3 is 14 amino acids. Trimming stripped 4 bases from V and 4 bases from J, with 11 bases between. CDR3 region: CASSYVQGGNTIYF. The CDR3 nucleotides read TGTGCCAGCAGCTATGTTCAGGGAGGAAACACCATATATTTT.

The rearrangement uses TRBV15 and TRBJ2-5; D remains unclear. The CDR3 spans 14 residues. The V gene's germline CDR1 is LNHNV and CDR2 YYDKDF (reference sequence). V was pared by 0 bases and J by 1 base, with 6 bases between. CDR3 DNA sequence: TGTGCCACCAGCAGAGACAGGTCCCAAGAGACCCAGTACTTC. Protein product: CATSRDRSQETQYF.

The gene calls are TRBV7-9 and TRBJ1-2; possible D gene TRBD1, 6 bases. V shed 1 base and J shed 8 bases, with 14 bases lying between them. The germline CDR1 and CDR2 sequences are SEHNR and FQNEAQ (reference sequence). CDR3 length: 14 residues. The DNA of the CDR3 is TGTGCCAGCAGCTTAGGCGGGGGGCATCCCGGCTACACCTTC. Translation: CASSLGGGHPGYTF.

The V and J genes are TRBV9 and TRBJ2-7; no definite D call. The CDR3 is 12 amino acids. V lost 4 bases and J 1 base, leaving 6 bases between the germline ends. CDR1 and CDR2 from the germline V gene are SGDLS and YYNGEE. CDR3 sequence: CASSPPSYEQYF. Written as DNA, the CDR3 is TGTGCCAGCAGCCCCCCTTCCTACGAGCAGTACTTC.

V is TRBV10-2 and J is TRBJ2-7; 12 nucleotides match TRBD2. Germline V lookup: CDR1 WSHSY, CDR2 SAAADI. CDR3 length: 16 residues. V was pared by 4 bases and J by 3 bases, with 7 bases of the junction left unmatched. CDR3 sequence: CASSGLAGATNYEQYF. The CDR3 DNA is TGCGCCAGCAGTGGACTAGCGGGGGCCACTAACTACGAGCAGTACTTC.

The rearrangement links TRBV28 to TRBJ2-1, with 9 bases matching TRBD1. With 4 bases clipped from V and 9 bases from J, the junction kept 10 bases outside the gene matches. The CDR3 is 15 amino acids. Per the germline V gene, CDR1 is MDHEN and CDR2 is SYDVKM. This CDR3 reads CASSSIGTGLAEQFF. In DNA, the CDR3 is TGTGCCAGCAGTTCGATCGGGACAGGGTTAGCTGAGCAGTTCTTC.

The genes are TRBV19 and TRBJ2-7, with 10 bases identical to TRBD2. CDR1 is LNHDA, CDR2 SQIVND, per germline (reference sequence). This CDR3 is built from 15 residues. The V segment lost 1 base and the J segment 3 bases; nucleotides outside the gene matches: 3. For the CDR3, the DNA is TGTGCCAGTAGTATAGGGACTAGCGGCCGCTACGAGCAGTACTTC. Protein sequence: CASSIGTSGRYEQYF.